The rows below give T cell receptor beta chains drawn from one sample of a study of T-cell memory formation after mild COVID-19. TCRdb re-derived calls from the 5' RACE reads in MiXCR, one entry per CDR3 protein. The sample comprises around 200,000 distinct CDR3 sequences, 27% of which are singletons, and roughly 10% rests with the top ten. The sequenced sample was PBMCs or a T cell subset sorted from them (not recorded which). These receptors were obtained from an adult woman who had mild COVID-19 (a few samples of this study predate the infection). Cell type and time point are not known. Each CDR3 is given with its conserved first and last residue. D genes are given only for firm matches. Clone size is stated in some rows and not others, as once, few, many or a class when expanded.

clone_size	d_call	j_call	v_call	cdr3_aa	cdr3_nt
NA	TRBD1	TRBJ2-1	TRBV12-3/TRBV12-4	CASRKPGQGRYNEQFF	TGTGCCAGCAGGAAACCGGGACAGGGGCGCTACAATGAGCAGTTCTTC
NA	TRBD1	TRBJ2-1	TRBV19	CASSWQGAVGNEQFF	TGTGCCAGTAGTTGGCAGGGGGCGGTGGGGAATGAGCAGTTCTTC
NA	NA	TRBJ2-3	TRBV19	CASSHKMLDTQYF	TGTGCCAGTAGCCATAAAATGTTGGATACGCAGTATTTT
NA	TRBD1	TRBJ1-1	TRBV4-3	CASSQGRGTEAFF	TGCGCCAGCAGCCAAGGCAGGGGGACTGAAGCTTTCTTT
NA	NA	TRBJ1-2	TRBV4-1	CASSPTPGRANYGYTF	TGCGCCAGCAGCCCCACCCCCGGCAGGGCGAACTATGGCTACACCTTC
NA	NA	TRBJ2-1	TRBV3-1	CASSATGLGPYNEQFF	TGTGCCAGCAGCGCAACTGGCCTCGGGCCTTACAATGAGCAGTTCTTC
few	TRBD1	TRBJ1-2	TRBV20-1	CSAPYRGRNYGYTF	TGCAGTGCTCCCTACAGGGGGCGTAACTATGGCTACACCTTC
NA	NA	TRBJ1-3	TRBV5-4	CASSLEGTPGNTIYF	TGTGCCAGCAGCTTGGAGGGAACGCCTGGAAACACCATATATTTT
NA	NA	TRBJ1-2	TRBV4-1	CASSQDVRDGYGYTF	TGCGCCAGCAGCCAAGATGTCAGGGACGGCTATGGCTACACCTTC
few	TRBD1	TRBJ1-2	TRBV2	CASSGGTGGGYTF	TGTGCCAGCAGCGGCGGGACAGGGGGCGGCTACACCTTC
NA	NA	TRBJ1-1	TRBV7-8	CASSSQGGVGAFF	TGTGCCAGCAGCTCGCAGGGAGGGGTAGGAGCTTTCTTT
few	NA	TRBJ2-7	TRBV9	CASSVGDFDYEQYF	TGTGCCAGCAGCGTAGGGGACTTTGACTACGAGCAGTACTTC
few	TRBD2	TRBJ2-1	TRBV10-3	CAISEFAGGDNEQFF	TGTGCCATCAGTGAATTCGCGGGGGGGGACAATGAGCAGTTCTTC
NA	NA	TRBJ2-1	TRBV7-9	CASRLPGSYNEQFF	TGTGCCAGTAGACTCCCAGGGTCCTACAATGAGCAGTTCTTC
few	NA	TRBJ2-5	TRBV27	CASSPSSGTQETQYF	TGTGCCAGCAGTCCCTCCTCGGGTACCCAAGAGACCCAGTACTTC
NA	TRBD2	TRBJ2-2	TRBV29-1	CSVGLADTGELFF	TGCAGCGTTGGACTAGCGGACACCGGGGAGCTGTTTTTT
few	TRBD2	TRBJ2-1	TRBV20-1	CSARPRGVNEQFF	TGCAGTGCTAGACCCCGGGGGGTGAATGAGCAGTTCTTC
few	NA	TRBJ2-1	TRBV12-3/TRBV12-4	CASRGSGWDEQFF	TGTGCCAGCAGAGGGAGTGGGTGGGATGAGCAGTTCTTC
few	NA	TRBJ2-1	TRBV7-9	CASSTYRDHEQFF	TGTGCCAGCAGCACCTACAGGGACCATGAGCAGTTCTTC
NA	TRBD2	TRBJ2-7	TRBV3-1	CASSSVAGSSYEQYF	TGTGCCAGCAGTTCAGTAGCGGGAAGCTCCTACGAGCAGTACTTC
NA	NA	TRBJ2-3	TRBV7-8	CASSLMTAGDTQYF	TGTGCCAGCAGCTTAATGACAGCTGGAGATACGCAGTATTTT
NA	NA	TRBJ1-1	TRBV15	CATGSEGNTEAFF	TGTGCCACCGGGTCAGAGGGGAACACTGAAGCTTTCTTT
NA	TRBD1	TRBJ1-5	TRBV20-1	CSARTGGNQPQHF	TGCAGTGCTCGGACAGGGGGCAATCAGCCCCAGCATTTT
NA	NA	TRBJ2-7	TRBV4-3	CASSQGSGQLAPEQYF	TGCGCCAGCAGCCAAGGGTCGGGGCAGTTAGCGCCCGAGCAGTACTTC
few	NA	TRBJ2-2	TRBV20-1	CSARVVNTGELFF	TGCAGTGCTAGAGTGGTAAACACCGGGGAGCTGTTTTTT
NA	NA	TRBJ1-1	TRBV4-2	CASSRRGGNTEAFF	TGTGCCAGCAGCCGCCGGGGGGGGAACACTGAAGCTTTCTTT
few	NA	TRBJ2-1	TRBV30	CAWSRDSSYNEQFF	TGTGCCTGGAGCCGGGATAGCTCCTACAATGAGCAGTTCTTC
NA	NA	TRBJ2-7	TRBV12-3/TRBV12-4	CASMRSDLYEQYF	TGTGCCAGCATGCGCAGCGACCTCTACGAGCAGTACTTC
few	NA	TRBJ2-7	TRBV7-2	CASSLYRTYEQYF	TGTGCCAGCAGCTTATACAGGACCTACGAGCAGTACTTC
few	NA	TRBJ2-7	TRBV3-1	CASSQGYNYEQYF	TGTGCCAGCAGCCAAGGCTACAACTACGAGCAGTACTTC
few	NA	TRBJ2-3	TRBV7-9	CASSLTYGSQIDTQYF	TGTGCCAGCAGCTTAACTTACGGGAGCCAGATCGATACGCAGTATTTT
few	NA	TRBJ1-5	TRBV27	CASSLRENQPQHF	TGTGCCAGCAGTTTAAGGGAGAATCAGCCCCAGCATTTT
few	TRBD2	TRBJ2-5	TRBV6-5	CASSSTGGAETQYF	TGTGCCAGCAGTTCCACGGGAGGAGCTGAGACCCAGTACTTC
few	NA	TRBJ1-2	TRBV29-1	CSVERSGHPNYGYTF	TGCAGCGTTGAAAGGAGTGGGCACCCTAACTATGGCTACACCTTC
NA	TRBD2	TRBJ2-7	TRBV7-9	CASSLVLAGGTYEQYF	TGTGCCAGCAGCTTAGTGCTAGCGGGGGGTACCTACGAGCAGTACTTC
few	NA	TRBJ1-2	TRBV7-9	CASIPRSGVRGTSYGYTF	TGTGCCAGCATCCCCCGGTCCGGTGTAAGGGGGACCTCCTATGGCTACACCTTC
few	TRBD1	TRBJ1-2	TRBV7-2	CASTWDRGGYTF	TGTGCCAGCACCTGGGACAGGGGAGGCTACACCTTC